Below, 6 T cell receptor beta chains from the same sample are listed, as sequenced in a study of T-cell memory formation after mild COVID-19. TCRdb used MiXCR to reprocess the 5' RACE reads, holding one entry per CDR3 protein. The sample contains some 100,000 distinct CDR3 sequences, around 10% of which appear only once. The sequencing sample was made of PBMCs or a T cell subset sorted from them (not recorded which). Every receptor here comes from a man aged 18 to 29 who had mild COVID-19 (a few samples of this study predate the infection). Cell type and time point are not known.

This clonotype showed up just a few times. This chain uses TRBV7-2 with TRBJ2-1; 8 bases agree with TRBD2. CDR1 is SGHTA, CDR2 FQGNSA, per germline. J gave up 11 bases and V 5 bases, and 5 bases lay outside the gene matches. The CDR3 extends over 12 amino acids. The CDR3 sequence: CASSGSGVQQFF. CDR3 nucleotides: TGTGCCAGCAGCGGTAGCGGGGTACAGCAGTTCTTC.

As regards this clonotype: One junction end does not reproduce the germline sequence, and a read error may be involved. The rearrangement links TRBV4-2 to TRBJ2-7; D might be TRBD2 (5 bases). CDR3 length: 16 residues. Germline lookup yields CDR1 LGHNA and CDR2 YNFKEQ. The CDR3 coding sequence is TGTGCCATCAGCCAAGAACTAGTGCCTCACGCTTACGAGCAGTACTTC. The encoded protein is CAISQELVPHAYEQYF.

Notes on this clonotype: One end of the junction is discordant with germline, which a read error may explain. The V and J genes are TRBV19 and TRBJ2-1; D call uncertain. The CDR3 length is 13 residues. In germline, CDR1 is LNHDA, CDR2 SQIVND (reference sequence). Here the CDR3 DNA reads TGTGCCAGTAGTCCCGGGCTCTACGATGAGCAGTTCTTC. Its translation: CASSPGLYDEQFF.

The V gene is TRBV4-3, the J gene TRBJ1-1; D not resolved. V was shortened by 0 bases and J by 2 bases, with 13 bases between the two germline ends. This CDR3 is built from 16 residues. CDR1 is LGHNA, CDR2 YSLEER, per germline. CDR3 in amino acids: CASSQDHPGPNTEAFF. CDR3 sequence (DNA): TGCGCCAGCAGCCAAGATCATCCGGGCCCTAACACTGAAGCTTTCTTT.

A few counts support this clonotype. J is TRBJ1-4 and V is TRBV27; D may be TRBD1 (6 bases). Germline CDR1 and CDR2: MNHEY and SMNVEV (reference sequence). V lost 7 bases and J 8 bases, leaving 17 bases between the germline ends. The CDR3 covers 14 residues. The CDR3 coding sequence is TGTGCCAGCACCGGGGACATTCGGGGCGAAAAACTGTTTTTT. Amino acid sequence: CASTGDIRGEKLFF.

This clonotype showed up just a few times. The rearrangement uses TRBV10-3 and TRBJ2-7, with D possibly TRBD1 on 6 matching bases. The V end was cut by 9 bases, the J end by 4 bases, with 16 bases between. Germline CDR1 reads ENHRY; CDR2 reads SYGVKD. The CDR3 consists of 13 residues. The CDR3 here is CAIMRGSGYEQYF. For the CDR3, the DNA is TGTGCCATAATGAGGGGGTCGGGTTACGAGCAGTACTTC.